This T cell receptor (beta chain) emerged from a study of Ad26.COV2.S vaccination and SARS-CoV-2 variants. Study-wide points: Post-vaccination breadth of spike-specific CD8+ and CD4+ T cell responses was reportedly substantial.

As for treatment: some 20 received Ad26.COV2.S at low or high dose, single or two shots; about 5 received placebo; per-sample allocation not given. Repertoires come from day 63 after the first vaccine or placebo injection. Using immunoSEQ multiplex PCR, the repertoire was profiled, and TCRdb retains in-frame clones only, with some absent. The repertoire holds 320,000 or so clones, with 90% as singletons. CDR1 is WNHNN and CDR2 is SYGVQD in the germline V gene (reference sequence). There are 17 residues in the CDR3. The germline V and J ends were trimmed by 3 bases and 7 bases, with 24 bases remaining between them. Comment on this clone: Its specificity is not known.

The specimen comprised peripheral blood, sampled in a trial of Ad26.COV2.S vaccine versus placebo. This clonotype was obtained from a person aged 18-65 years who received the Ad26.COV2.S COVID-19 vaccine or a placebo. The rearrangement links TRBV10-1 to TRBJ1-1; no clear D gene. This CDR3 is CASSEAPGTGLRDEAFF. The CDR3 DNA reads TGCGCCAGCAGTGAAGCCCCAGGAACGGGCCTGAGGGATGAAGCTTTCTTT.